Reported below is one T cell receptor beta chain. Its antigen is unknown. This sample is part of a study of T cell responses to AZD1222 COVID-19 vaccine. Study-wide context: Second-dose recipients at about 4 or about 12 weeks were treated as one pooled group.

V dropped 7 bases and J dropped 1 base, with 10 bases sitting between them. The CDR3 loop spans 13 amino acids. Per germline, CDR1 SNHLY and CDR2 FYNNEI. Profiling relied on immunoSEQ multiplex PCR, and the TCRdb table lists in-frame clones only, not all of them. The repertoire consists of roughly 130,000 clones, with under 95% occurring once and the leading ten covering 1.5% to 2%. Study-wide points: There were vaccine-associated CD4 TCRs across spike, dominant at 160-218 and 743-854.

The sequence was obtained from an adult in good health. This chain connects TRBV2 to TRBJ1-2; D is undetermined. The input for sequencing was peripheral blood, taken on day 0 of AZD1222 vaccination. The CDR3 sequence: CASIRSVNYGYTF. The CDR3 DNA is TGTGCCAGCATCCGGAGCGTTAACTATGGCTACACCTTC.